This T cell receptor beta chain appears in the sequencing data of a study of T cells in localized non-small cell lung cancer. Study conclusions and caveats: A single tumor region was sequenced, leaving heterogeneity possible. Median around 60 top-100 tumor clones were shared with paired adjacent lung. Tumor showed lower T cell clonality than uninvolved adjacent lung, where it was highest. In the blood, greater T cell density corresponded to longer overall survival.

On this clone: The antigen is unknown.

The CDR3 consists of 15 residues. With 1 base clipped from V and 1 base from J, the junction kept 4 bases outside the gene matches. Germline V lookup: CDR1 LGHNA, CDR2 YSLEER. Sequencing used immunoSEQ multiplex PCR; TCRdb keeps in-frame clones, though not all of them. The table has tens of thousands of clones, 80% seen once. The source of this sequence is a female donor over 55 with stage I lung adenocarcinoma. The sequencing here drew on peripheral blood, taken before any cancer treatment. The genes are TRBV4-3 and TRBJ2-7, with 7 positions matching TRBD1. The CDR3 DNA is TGCGCCAGCAGCCAAGGACAGGGAACATCCTACGAGCAGTACTTC. Protein: CASSQGQGTSYEQYF.